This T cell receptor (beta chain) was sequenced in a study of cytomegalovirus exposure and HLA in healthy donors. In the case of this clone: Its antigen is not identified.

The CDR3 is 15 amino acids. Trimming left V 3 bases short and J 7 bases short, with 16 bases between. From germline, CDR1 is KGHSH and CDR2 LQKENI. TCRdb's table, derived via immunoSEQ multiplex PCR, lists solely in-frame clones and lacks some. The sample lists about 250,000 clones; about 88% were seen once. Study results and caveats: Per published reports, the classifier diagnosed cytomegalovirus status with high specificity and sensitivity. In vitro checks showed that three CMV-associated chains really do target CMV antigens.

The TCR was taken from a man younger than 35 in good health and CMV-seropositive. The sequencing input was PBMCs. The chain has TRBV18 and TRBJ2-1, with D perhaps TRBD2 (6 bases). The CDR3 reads CASSPGTGLDNEQFF. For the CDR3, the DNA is TGTGCCAGCTCACCCGGCACGGGACTCGATAATGAGCAGTTCTTC. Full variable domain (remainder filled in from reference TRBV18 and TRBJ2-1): NAGVMQNPRHLVRRRGQEARLRCSPMKGHSHVYWYRQLPEEGLKFMVYLQKENIIDESGMPKERFSAEFPKEGPSILRIQQVVRGDSAAYFCASSPGTGLDNEQFFGPGTRLTVL.